One and the same sample provided the 32 T cell receptor beta chains below, sequenced in a study of cytomegalovirus exposure and HLA in healthy donors. The PCR was carried out with 60 Vbeta primers and 13 Jbeta primers. TCRdb's copy holds only in-frame clones and misses some; the assay was immunoSEQ multiplex PCR. The sample has 170,000 or so clones, about 80% seen once; the top ten hold roughly 1.4%. Sequencing was carried out using PBMCs. The receptors were gathered from a woman aged 25 to 39 in good health and CMV-seropositive.

This chain connects TRBV5-6 to TRBJ2-3; 8 nucleotides align to TRBD1. V dropped 4 bases and J dropped 0; count of bases not matched to a gene: 7. Germline CDR1 SGHDT, CDR2 YYEEEE. This CDR3 comprises 16 residues. The CDR3 sequence: CASSGGTGSSTDTQYF. Written as DNA, the CDR3 is TGTGCCAGCAGCGGGGGGACAGGTTCTAGCACAGATACGCAGTATTTT.

The chain is built from TRBV18 and TRBJ1-2; 9 nucleotides match TRBD1. The V gene's germline CDR1 is KGHSH and CDR2 LQKENI. Unmatched junction bases numbered 8, after V lost 3 bases and J lost 6 bases. CDR3 length equals 15 residues. Written as DNA, the CDR3 is TGTGCCAGCTCACCTGGGAACAGGGGGCCCAATGGCTACACCTTC. This encodes CASSPGNRGPNGYTF.

The CDR3 nucleotides are TGCGCCAGCAGCTTCTCGGGACAGGGGATCGTAGGCACCGGGGAGCTGTTTTTT. Amino acid sequence: CASSFSGQGIVGTGELFF. The chain recombines TRBV5-1 with TRBJ2-2; 10 bases line up with TRBD1. The V gene's germline CDR1 is SGHRS and CDR2 YFSETQ. J gave up 4 bases and V 2 bases, and 11 bases lay outside the gene matches. This CDR3 has 18 residues.

The chain recombines TRBV7-2 with TRBJ1-4, with a weak D call TRBD1 (5 bases). The CDR3 sequence is 16 residues long. In germline, CDR1 is SGHTA, CDR2 FQGNSA. V lost 4 bases to trimming and J lost 3 bases, with 15 bases between them. As DNA, the CDR3 is TGTGCCAGCAGCTCTTGGGGCGGCGGAGCTAATGAAAAACTGTTTTTT. The encoded protein is CASSSWGGGANEKLFF.

The V call is TRBV5-1, the J call TRBJ2-7, with 10 bases fitting TRBD2. The trim removed 0 bases at V and 7 bases at J, leaving 7 bases unmatched. The CDR3 loop spans 15 amino acids. CDR1 and CDR2 (germline): SGHRS, YFSETQ. The CDR3 sequence is CASSLDASGSGEQYF. CDR3 DNA: TGCGCCAGCAGCTTGGACGCTAGCGGGAGTGGTGAGCAGTACTTC. The full variable domain, its missing parts supplied by reference TRBV5-1 and TRBJ2-7, is KAGVTQTPRYLIKTRGQQVTLSCSPISGHRSVSWYQQTPGQGLQFLFEYFSETQRNKGNFPGRFSGRQFSNSRSEMNVSTLELGDSALYLCASSLDASGSGEQYFGPGTRLTVT.

This sequence joins TRBV30 and TRBJ2-7; 7 nucleotides line up with TRBD2. Looked up from germline, CDR1 is GTSNPN and CDR2 is SVGIG (reference sequence). This CDR3 is 12 amino acids long. The V segment lost 5 bases and the J segment 9 bases; nucleotides outside the gene matches: 10. The CDR3 sequence is CAWGRAASRQYF. CDR3 coding DNA: TGTGCCTGGGGGAGGGCCGCCTCCCGGCAGTACTTC.

CDR3 region: CASSSGTGSQPQHF. The CDR3 region has the DNA TGTGCCAGCAGCTCCGGGACAGGGAGTCAGCCCCAGCATTTT. This chain joins TRBV5-6 and TRBJ1-5, with 9 nucleotides matching TRBD1. This CDR3 has 14 amino acids. V dropped 3 bases and J dropped 6; count of bases not matched to a gene: 4. CDR1 SGHDT and CDR2 YYEEEE come from the germline V gene.

This clone turned up a few times. This chain links TRBV9 with TRBJ1-1; 7 positions agree with TRBD1. Per the germline V gene, CDR1 is SGDLS and CDR2 is YYNGEE. The length of the CDR3 is 14 residues. V lost 0 bases to trimming and J lost 4 bases; unmatched junction nucleotides: 3. CDR3 nucleotide sequence: TGTGCCAGCAGCGTAGGACAGGGTGCCACTGAAGCTTTCTTT. This sequence encodes CASSVGQGATEAFF.

This chain uses TRBV6-6 with TRBJ2-7; D ambiguous. V lost 0 bases, J lost 0 bases, and 3 bases lay in between. This CDR3 contains 13 residues. The V gene's germline CDR1 is MNHNY and CDR2 SVGAGI (reference sequence). In DNA form, the CDR3 reads TGTGCCAGCAGTTACTCTAGCTCCTACGAGCAGTACTTC. It codes for CASSYSSSYEQYF.

Notes on this clone: One end of the junction fails to match germline, which may point to a read error. The V gene is TRBV5-4, the J gene TRBJ2-2; 11 bases fit TRBD2. CDR3 length: 16 amino acids. Germline V CDR1 and CDR2: SGHNT, YYREEE (reference sequence). The CDR3 here is CAGSSLAGGGTGELFF. Written as DNA, the CDR3 is TGTGCCGGCAGCTCATTAGCGGGAGGGGGCACCGGGGAGCTGTTTTTT.

This clone has just a few counts. V and J are TRBV19 and TRBJ2-1, with TRBD2 identical over 13 bases. With 6 bases clipped from V and 2 bases from J, the junction kept 4 bases outside the gene matches. This CDR3 comprises 16 residues. In germline, CDR1 is LNHDA, CDR2 SQIVND (reference sequence). The CDR3 nucleotides are TGTGCCAGTAGCCCCGGACTAGCGGGAGCCTACAATGAGCAGTTCTTC. This translates into CASSPGLAGAYNEQFF.

This chain connects TRBV19 to TRBJ2-7; TRBD1 aligns across 8 bases. The ends lost 9 bases at V and 0 bases at J; junction bases unmatched: 10. The germline CDR1 and CDR2 sequences are LNHDA and SQIVND (reference sequence). This CDR3 is 15 amino acids long. The CDR3 nucleotides are TGTGCCAGCCGACCCGGGACAGGCTACTCCTACGAGCAGTACTTC. This translates into CASRPGTGYSYEQYF. Combining the CDR3 with reference TRBV19 and TRBJ2-7 gives the whole variable domain DGGITQSPKYLFRKEGQNVTLSCEQNLNHDAMYWYRQDPGQGLRLIYYSQIVNDFQKGDIAEGYSVSREKKESFPLTVTSAQKNPTAFYLCASRPGTGYSYEQYFGPGTRLTVT.

The chain recombines TRBV27 with TRBJ1-1; 11 bases line up with TRBD1. V shed 4 bases and J 4 bases; nucleotides not matched to a gene: 5. The CDR3 has 15 amino acids. Germline CDR1 is MNHEY and CDR2 is SMNVEV (reference sequence). CDR3 sequence (DNA): TGTGCCAGCAGTTGGTCCGGACAGGGGGCCACTGAAGCTTTCTTT. It specifies CASSWSGQGATEAFF.

In its sample, this clone was seen a few times. This CDR3 is also generated by other DNA sequences in the sample. The chain joins TRBV7-2 to TRBJ2-1; 13 nucleotides agree with TRBD2. Germline-derived CDR1 and CDR2 are SGHTA and FQGNSA. CDR3 size: 16 residues. The V and J ends lost 1 base and 8 bases, in that order; junction bases with no gene match: 5. The CDR3 DNA reads as TGTGCCAGCAGCTTAGAGGGGACTAGCGGGATCTATGAGCAGTTCTTC. Translation: CASSLEGTSGIYEQFF.

The chain has TRBV2 and TRBJ1-2; unclear D gene. Germline V gives CDR1 SNHLY, CDR2 FYNNEI. V dropped 4 bases and J dropped 0 bases, with 9 bases sitting between them. CDR3 length: 14 residues. The chain's CDR3 is CASSAEPTNYGYTF. CDR3 coding DNA: TGTGCCAGCAGTGCTGAGCCTACTAACTATGGCTACACCTTC.

The rearrangement joins TRBV19 to TRBJ2-1; D might be TRBD2 (7 bases). Trimming removed 1 base from V and 6 bases from J, with 16 bases in between. Per the germline V gene, CDR1 is LNHDA and CDR2 is SQIVND (reference sequence). CDR3 length: 16 amino acids. The chain's CDR3 is CASSIAGRGGGNEQFF. The CDR3 bases are TGTGCCAGTAGTATAGCGGGCAGGGGAGGGGGCAATGAGCAGTTCTTC. The entire variable domain, with the rest obtained from reference TRBV19 and TRBJ2-1, is as follows: DGGITQSPKYLFRKEGQNVTLSCEQNLNHDAMYWYRQDPGQGLRLIYYSQIVNDFQKGDIAEGYSVSREKKESFPLTVTSAQKNPTAFYLCASSIAGRGGGNEQFFGPGTRLTVL.

The CDR3 sequence is CASSLDRVGNTIYF. CDR3 sequence (DNA): TGTGCCAGCAGCCTGGACAGGGTCGGAAACACCATATATTTT. The chain joins TRBV9 to TRBJ1-3; 8 bases line up with TRBD1. V was clipped by 4 bases and J by 4 bases; unmatched bases: 4. CDR1 SGDLS and CDR2 YYNGEE come from the germline V gene. This CDR3 contains 14 residues.

CDR3 loop: CASSPFGGVSTDTQYF. Here the CDR3 DNA reads TGTGCCAGCTCACCCTTCGGCGGGGTGAGCACAGATACGCAGTATTTT. The V gene is TRBV18, the J gene TRBJ2-3; maybe TRBD2 (6 bases). The germline V gene has CDR1 KGHSH and CDR2 LQKENI. The CDR3 contains 16 residues. V was shortened by 3 bases and J by 0 bases, with 13 bases between the two germline ends. The whole variable domain, filled in from reference TRBV18 and TRBJ2-3, reads NAGVMQNPRHLVRRRGQEARLRCSPMKGHSHVYWYRQLPEEGLKFMVYLQKENIIDESGMPKERFSAEFPKEGPSILRIQQVVRGDSAAYFCASSPFGGVSTDTQYFGPGTRLTVL.

The chain has TRBV5-8 and TRBJ2-3, with D hard to call. There are 15 residues in the CDR3. Germline assignment: CDR1 SGHTS and CDR2 YDEGEE. Trimming left V 5 bases short and J 0 bases short, with 13 bases between. The DNA of the CDR3 is TGTGCCAGCAGTCCGAGGCTTCGAAGCACAGATACGCAGTATTTT. Its protein product is CASSPRLRSTDTQYF.

The gene calls are TRBV5-1 and TRBJ2-3, with 8 positions matching TRBD1. V lost 5 bases to trimming and J lost 6 bases; unmatched junction nucleotides: 8. CDR1 and CDR2 from the germline V gene are SGHRS and YFSETQ. The CDR3 sequence is 14 residues long. The CDR3 sequence is CASSRTGTSDTQYF. The DNA for the CDR3 is TGCGCCAGCAGTAGGACAGGGACGTCGGATACGCAGTATTTT.

The chain is built from TRBV29-1 and TRBJ1-2, with 9 bases fitting TRBD1. The CDR3 runs to 14 residues. Germline V gene sequence: CDR1 SQVTM, CDR2 ANQGSEA. V lost 2 bases to trimming and J lost 7 bases; unmatched junction nucleotides: 8. The CDR3 reads CSVEKSGTGSGYTF. The CDR3 DNA is TGCAGCGTTGAAAAATCCGGGACAGGGTCTGGCTACACCTTC.

Remarks on this clone: Relative to the germline gene, one junction end is altered; a read error may explain this. The chain has TRBV6-5 and TRBJ2-5, with TRBD1 identical over 10 bases. This CDR3 comprises 13 residues. The germline V gene encodes CDR1 MNHEY and CDR2 SVGAGI. The CDR3 bases are TGTGCCAGCAGCCCTCGGCTCGACAGGGGGCGGAACTTC. Translated, it gives CASSPRLDRGRNF.

This chain joins TRBV9 and TRBJ1-3; the D is unclear. V was trimmed by 2 bases and J by 0 bases, leaving 6 bases between them. The germline V gene encodes CDR1 SGDLS and CDR2 YYNGEE. The CDR3 contains 14 residues. CDR3 residues: CASSVYDSGNTIYF. The CDR3 DNA reads TGTGCCAGCAGCGTCTATGACTCTGGAAACACCATATATTTT.

This clone has a single count. The chain links TRBV19 to TRBJ2-2; D is perhaps TRBD2 (5 bases). Trimming removed 3 bases at V and 6 bases at J, with 14 bases between. CDR3 length equals 15 residues. Germline CDR1 LNHDA, CDR2 SQIVND (reference sequence). CDR3 DNA: TGTGCCAGTAGTATTGAGCTAGCTATTGCCGGGGAGCTGTTTTTT. As protein: CASSIELAIAGELFF.

The chain employs TRBV7-9 and TRBJ2-1; maybe TRBD2 (6 bases). The CDR3 is made up of 16 amino acids. V lost 4 bases to trimming and J lost 3 bases, with 16 bases between them. Per germline, CDR1 SEHNR and CDR2 FQNEAQ (reference sequence). The CDR3 bases are TGTGCCAGCAGCTCATACGAAAGCGGGCTCTACAATGAGCAGTTCTTC. It translates to CASSSYESGLYNEQFF. The whole variable domain, remainder taken from reference TRBV7-9 and TRBJ2-1, is DTGVSQNPRHKITKRGQNVTFRCDPISEHNRLYWYRQTLGQGPEFLTYFQNEAQLEKSRLLSDRFSAERPKGSFSTLEIQRTEQGDSAMYLCASSSYESGLYNEQFFGPGTRLTVL.

The chain uses TRBV28 and TRBJ1-5; 12 bases match TRBD1. The V gene's germline CDR1 is MDHEN and CDR2 SYDVKM. The CDR3 is 16 amino acids. V shed 4 bases and J 7 bases; nucleotides not matched to a gene: 8. Written as DNA, the CDR3 is TGTGCCAGCAGTTCCGGGGACAGGGGGCGCAGACAGCCCCAGCATTTT. Translated: CASSSGDRGRRQPQHF. Looking up the rest from reference TRBV28 and TRBJ1-5 gives the full variable domain: DVKVTQSSRYLVKRTGEKVFLECVQDMDHENMFWYRQDPGLGLRLIYFSYDVKMKEKGDIPEGYSVSREKKERFSLILESASTNQTSMYLCASSSGDRGRRQPQHFGDGTRLSIL.

There are a few counts of this clone. The rearrangement joins TRBV4-3 to TRBJ2-5; TRBD2 aligns across 11 bases. The germline V gene has CDR1 LGHNA and CDR2 YSLEER. The V and J ends lost 4 bases and 1 base, in that order; junction bases with no gene match: 5. This CDR3 comprises 16 residues. The CDR3 loop is CASSLTSGRPQETQYF. The CDR3 nucleotides read TGCGCCAGCAGCCTAACTAGCGGGAGACCCCAAGAGACCCAGTACTTC.

The chain recombines TRBV6-5 with TRBJ1-2; no definite D call. This CDR3 has 13 amino acids. Trimming pared 6 bases from V and 7 bases from J, leaving 15 bases between. Germline V CDR1 and CDR2: MNHEY, SVGAGI. Here the CDR3 reads CASRPPSNSGYTF. The CDR3 DNA follows: TGTGCCAGCAGACCACCCAGTAACAGTGGCTACACCTTC.

The chain employs TRBV18 and TRBJ1-5, with D possibly being TRBD1 (5 bases). The germline V and J ends were trimmed by 9 bases and 0 bases, with 9 bases remaining between them. The CDR3 covers 13 residues. Germline values: CDR1 KGHSH, CDR2 LQKENI. The CDR3 sequence: CASWGVSNQPQHF. In nucleotides, the CDR3 is TGTGCCAGTTGGGGGGTTAGCAATCAGCCCCAGCATTTT.

The CDR3 is CSVAGDRGPSNYGYTF. In DNA form, the CDR3 reads TGCAGCGTCGCGGGGGACAGGGGACCTTCTAACTATGGCTACACCTTC. The chain joins TRBV29-1 to TRBJ1-2; TRBD1 agrees at 10 bases. Germline-derived CDR1 and CDR2 are SQVTM and ANQGSEA. After removal of 6 bases from V and 0 bases from J, the junction contained 10 bases not matched to a gene. CDR3 length: 16 residues. The full variable domain, with the rest looked up from reference TRBV29-1 and TRBJ1-2, is SAVISQKPSRDICQRGTSLTIQCQVDSQVTMMFWYRQQPGQSLTLIATANQGSEATYESGFVIDKFPISRPNLTFSTLTVSNMSPEDSSIYLCSVAGDRGPSNYGYTFGSGTRLTVV.

V and J are TRBV27 and TRBJ2-2, with a tentative D call TRBD1 (7 bases). Trimming left V 4 bases short and J 4 bases short, with 16 bases between. Germline V gene lookup returns CDR1 MNHEY and CDR2 SMNVEV (reference sequence). CDR3 length: 16 residues. In DNA, the CDR3 is TGTGCCAGCAGTTGGAACCGACAGGGAGGCACCGGGGAGCTGTTTTTT. It yields the protein CASSWNRQGGTGELFF.

The J gene is TRBJ1-5, the V gene TRBV27; no reliable D call. V shed 4 bases and J shed 11 bases, with 12 bases lying between them. The CDR3 is made up of 12 amino acids. Germline V gene data show CDR1 as MNHEY and CDR2 as SMNVEV (reference sequence). The CDR3 sequence: CASSSSHEAQHF. CDR3 in DNA: TGTGCCAGCAGTTCGAGTCACGAAGCCCAGCATTTT.